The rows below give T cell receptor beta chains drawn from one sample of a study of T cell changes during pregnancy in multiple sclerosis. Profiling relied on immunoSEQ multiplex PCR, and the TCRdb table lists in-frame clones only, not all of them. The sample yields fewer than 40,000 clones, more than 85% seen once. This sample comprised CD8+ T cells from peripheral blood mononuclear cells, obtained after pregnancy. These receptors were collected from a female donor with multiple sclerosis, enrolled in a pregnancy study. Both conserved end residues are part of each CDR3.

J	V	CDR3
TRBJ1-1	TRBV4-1	CASSPSSGILLPTEAFF
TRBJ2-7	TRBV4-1	CASSQERSIYEQYF
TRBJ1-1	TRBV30	CAPWEGSGTEAFF
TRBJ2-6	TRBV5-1	CASSRSVQGANVLTF
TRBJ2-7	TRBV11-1	CASSLGHEQYF
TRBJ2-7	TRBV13	CASSLGRGHNYEQYF
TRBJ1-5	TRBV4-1	CASSLKDSPYTRNQPQHF
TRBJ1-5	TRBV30	CAWSVPTGLNQPQHF
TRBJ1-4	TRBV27	CASTGTGIEKLFF
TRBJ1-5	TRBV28	CASSPQGPQHF
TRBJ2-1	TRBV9	CASSVANTINEQFF
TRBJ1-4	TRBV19	CASSPSPTGKNEKLFF
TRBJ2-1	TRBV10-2	CASTQTSGISNEQFF
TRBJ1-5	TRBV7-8	CASSLVESPNQPQHF
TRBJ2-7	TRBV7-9	CASSQPGQGDEQYF
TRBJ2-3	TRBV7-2	CASSSPSTDTQYF
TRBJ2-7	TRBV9	CASSVSGSNYEQYF
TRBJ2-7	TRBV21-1	CASSRDREPYEQYF